This T cell receptor (beta chain) emerged from a study of blood T cell repertoires in COVID-19. V shed 7 bases, J shed 6 bases, and the junction held 5 bases outside the gene matches. There are 13 residues in the CDR3. Germline CDR1 is WSHSY and CDR2 is SAAADI. Clones were sequenced by immunoSEQ multiplex PCR, and TCRdb holds only the in-frame ones, with some missing. The sample includes 110,000 to 150,000 clones, approximately 80% of them seen just once. The sequenced material came from peripheral blood. This chain uses TRBV10-2 with TRBJ2-1, with 8 bases lining up with TRBD2. The clonotype was recovered from an elderly woman with acute or convalescent COVID-19. In DNA, the CDR3 is TGCGCCAGCAAAGCGGGGGCGATCAATGAGCAGTTCTTC. Protein sequence: CASKAGAINEQFF.